This TCR beta chain was sequenced in a study of T-cell memory formation after mild COVID-19. Study details: TCR clusters were mostly donor specific.

In this sample, this clonotype turned up many times. What it recognizes is unknown. From germline, CDR1 is SGHTA and CDR2 FQGNSA. Trimming cost V 5 bases and J 8 bases, with 21 bases left between them. This CDR3 has 16 residues. cDNA libraries for TCR alpha and TCR beta, carrying sample barcodes and UMIs, came from 5'RACE with constant-segment primers. TCRdb recomputed calls from the 5' RACE reads with MiXCR, one row per CDR3 protein. The sample lists some 350,000 distinct CDR3 sequences; about 16% were seen once. Findings of the study overall: CD4+ clones that contracted lay mainly in CM and EM; CD8+ ones lay in EMRA. Nothing showed for sure that second-wave clones peaking on day 37 were SARS-CoV-2 specific.

The sequence was obtained from a young man who had mild COVID-19 (a few samples of this study predate the infection). Cell type and time point are not known. Sequenced: PBMCs or a T cell subset sorted from them (not recorded which). This chain uses TRBV7-2 with TRBJ1-4; a possible D gene is TRBD1 (5 bases). CDR3 region: CASSPRVGGAGEKLFF. In DNA form, the CDR3 reads TGTGCCAGCAGCCCACGGGTGGGTGGTGCAGGGGAAAAACTGTTTTTT.